This T cell receptor beta chain was documented in a study of T cell repertoires in cytomegalovirus infection. Study background: As its CMV epitopes, the study selected recently identified HLA-C-restricted and well-studied HLA-B-restricted targets. Notes on the study in general: Predominance within the ex vivo response was attributable to HLA-C-restricted CMV-specific TCR beta clonotypes. Public TCR beta family frequency separated CMV-and-HLA carriers, including in an independent cohort.

MiXCR, run by TCRdb on the reads, gives a single entry per CDR3 protein. The sample yields 750,000 to 900,000 distinct CDR3 sequences, about 29% seen once. The CDR3 covers 11 residues. Germline V gene sequence: CDR1 LNHDA, CDR2 SQIVND (reference sequence). V lost 5 bases and J 7 bases, leaving 8 bases between the germline ends. This clonotype was observed a few times. The antigen is not known. This specimen consisted of cultured CD8+ T cells from PBMCs, obtained from culture after CMV antigen stimulation. The sequence was obtained from a human donor in good health (CMV status not recorded). Some clones in this sample may be carry-over from other donors' samples. V gene TRBV19 combines with J gene TRBJ1-1; no reliable D call. As DNA, the CDR3 is TGTGCCAGTAGTCGGGAGGTTGAAGCTTTCTTT. Protein: CASSREVEAFF.